The rows below give T cell receptor beta chains drawn from one sample of a study of memory CD4+ T cells and cytomegalovirus serostatus. TCRdb's copy holds only in-frame clones and misses some; the assay was immunoSEQ multiplex PCR. The sample yields almost 55,000 clones, around 81% seen once. Sequenced material: memory CD4+ T cells from blood. These receptors originate from an adult in good health and CMV-seronegative. Both conserved end residues are part of each CDR3. A D gene is named only where the DNA matches it firmly. Clone size is not always given. Where it is, it says once, few, many or a class for expanded clones.

DNA: TGTGCCAGCAGCTCTAACCTGGGGACCCGAAACTATGGCTACACCTTC
CDR3: CASSSNLGTRNYGYTF
D: NA
V: TRBV5-4
size: NA
J: TRBJ1-2

DNA: TGTGCCAGCAATCAGGGGGCGGATCAGCCCCAGCATTTT
CDR3: CASNQGADQPQHF
D: TRBD1
V: TRBV6-1
size: NA
J: TRBJ1-5

DNA: TGTGCCATCAGTGAGTCGTCGGGACAGGGGCGCTACGAGCAGTACTTC
CDR3: CAISESSGQGRYEQYF
D: TRBD1
V: TRBV10-3
size: NA
J: TRBJ2-7

DNA: TGCGCCAGCAGCCAATTCTTTCGACAGCTAGACTCTGGAAACACCATATATTTT
CDR3: CASSQFFRQLDSGNTIYF
D: NA
V: TRBV4-1
size: NA
J: TRBJ1-3

DNA: TGTGCCAGCAGTGACCCCGGGAAAAACTACGAGCAGTACTTC
CDR3: CASSDPGKNYEQYF
D: NA
V: TRBV28
size: NA
J: TRBJ2-7

DNA: TGTGCCAGTAGTATAGGTAGCCTAGCGGGCGCCAAAAACATTCAGTACTTC
CDR3: CASSIGSLAGAKNIQYF
D: TRBD2
V: TRBV19
size: NA
J: TRBJ2-4

DNA: TGTGCCAGTCGCTTCGGGACAGGCTATTTTAATGAAAAACTGTTTTTT
CDR3: CASRFGTGYFNEKLFF
D: TRBD1
V: TRBV19
size: NA
J: TRBJ1-4

DNA: TGTGCCAGCAGCCCGACAGAGATGAACACTGAAGCTTTCTTT
CDR3: CASSPTEMNTEAFF
D: NA
V: TRBV11-1
size: NA
J: TRBJ1-1

DNA: TGCGCCAGCAGCTTGTTTGGGCTGGAACGGGGTGAAGCTTTCTTT
CDR3: CASSLFGLERGEAFF
D: NA
V: TRBV5-1
size: NA
J: TRBJ1-1

DNA: TGTGCCAGCAGCCCGGGACTAGCTAGGAATGAGCAGTTCTTC
CDR3: CASSPGLARNEQFF
D: TRBD2
V: TRBV5-4
size: few
J: TRBJ2-1

DNA: TGCGCCAGCAGCTTGGTGGCTAGCGGGAGCAATGAGCAGTTCTTC
CDR3: CASSLVASGSNEQFF
D: TRBD2
V: TRBV5-1
size: NA
J: TRBJ2-1